The present T cell receptor beta chain was sequenced within a study of neurological immune-mediated disorders. In the study overall: Relapsing-remitting forms accounted for 31 of the 34 multiple sclerosis patients and secondary progressive forms for 3. Study findings and constraints: According to phylogenetic grouping, one related-CDR3 cluster, a possible signature, contained the repertoires of 18 of 34 multiple sclerosis patients. Sharing of CDR3 amino acid sequences among expanded clones across subjects was absent, suggesting private repertoires in all groups.

V was pared by 5 bases and J by 5 bases, with 16 bases between. This CDR3 comprises 15 residues. CDR1 and CDR2 from the germline V gene are LNHNV and YYDKDF (reference sequence). In the case of this clonotype: Its antigen remains unidentified. A read error may be the cause here, since a much bigger clone is one base away.

The cDNA came from 5'RACE, which used 10-nucleotide random UMIs. TCRdb reanalysed the 5' RACE reads using MiXCR and keeps one entry per CDR3 protein. The sample contains about 50,000 distinct CDR3 sequences, approximately 2.8% of which appear only once. Sequenced material: PBMCs. The gene calls are TRBV15 and TRBJ2-1, with a possible D match to TRBD2 (5 bases). The receptor was derived from a woman between 45 and 60 years old with multiple sclerosis. The CDR3 sequence is CATSDHRTGNNEQFF. CDR3 in DNA: TGTGCCACCAGCGACCATCGGACCGGGAACAATGAGCAGTTCTTC.